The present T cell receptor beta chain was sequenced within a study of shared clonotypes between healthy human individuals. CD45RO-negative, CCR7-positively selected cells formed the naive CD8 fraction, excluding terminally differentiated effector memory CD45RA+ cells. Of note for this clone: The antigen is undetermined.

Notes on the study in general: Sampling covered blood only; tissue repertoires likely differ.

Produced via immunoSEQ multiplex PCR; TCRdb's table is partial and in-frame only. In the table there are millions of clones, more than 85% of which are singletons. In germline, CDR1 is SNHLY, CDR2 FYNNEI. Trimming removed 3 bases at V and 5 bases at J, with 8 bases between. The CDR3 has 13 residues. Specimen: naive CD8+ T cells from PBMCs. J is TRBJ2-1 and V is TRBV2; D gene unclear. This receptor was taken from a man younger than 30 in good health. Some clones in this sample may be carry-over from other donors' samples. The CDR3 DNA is TGTGCCAGCAGTGAGGGCGCGGACAATGAGCAGTTCTTC. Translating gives CASSEGADNEQFF. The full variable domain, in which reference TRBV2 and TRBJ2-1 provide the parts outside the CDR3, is EPEVTQTPSHQVTQMGQEVILRCVPISNHLYFYWYRQILGQKVEFLVSFYNNEISEKSEIFDDQFSVERPDGSNFTLKIRSTKLEDSAMYFCASSEGADNEQFFGPGTRLTVL.